This entry describes one TCR beta chain. This clone was observed a single time. This receptor's antigen is unknown. The record has no base qualities; no much larger clone is one base away. These data belong to a study of blood T cell repertoires in COVID-19 (dated by TCRdb to 2020 to 2022). Study-level background: The collaborator samples originated in the United States, Italy and Spain and spanned the acute and convalescent phases of COVID-19. Samples were obtained from the ongoing ImmuneRACE study (first 160 participants) and from roughly 1,300 subjects provided by 6 global collaborators. The repertoires were released in a freely available public database meant as a resource for research on the immune response to SARS-CoV-2. Nearly every sample came with metadata listing a de-identified subject ID, COVID-19 status, age in years and sex. Where available, HLA class I and class II types were obtained from metadata supplied by the sample provider rather than from assay-based typing. The material from the prospective study consisted of cDNA or gDNA derived from T cells, B-cell-depleted T cells, or PBMCs. Deeply sampled blood TCRbeta repertoires from subjects exposed to, actively infected with, or recovered from COVID-19 were included in the dataset.

Collaborating institutions collected whole blood in K2EDTA tubes following their own protocols. For TCRbeta analysis, collaborators shipped samples as frozen whole blood, isolated PBMCs, or DNA extracted from either of those sample types. The junction carries 10 bases between V and J, which are trimmed by 2 bases and 0 bases respectively. The CDR3 has 15 amino acids, counting the end cysteine and phenylalanine. Just the 45-base CDR3 DNA is kept, in frame starting at base 1. Per the germline V gene, SGHRS is the CDR1 and YFSETQ is the CDR2. The investigation overall reported the following: How much clinical and demographic metadata was included differed by source and by participant, and the metadata was provided uncurated.

TCRbeta CDR3 regions were amplified from genomic DNA using the immunoSEQ Assay, a bias-controlled multiplex PCR. Under the source paper's analysis protocol: The number of nucleated cells in each sample was estimated by amplification of reference gene primers within the assay. To quantify the absolute abundance of each unique TCRbeta CDR3 rearrangement, sequence reads were collapsed and filtered. For each sample, productive Simpson clonality was calculated as the square root of Simpson's diversity index over productive rearrangements. The clones in this table, taken by TCRdb from immuneACCESS, are in-frame only. Not every clone is retained; where verified, under half of the shortfall comes from an unresolved V gene, and the cause of the rest is unknown. The D gene and trimming were derived from the DNA, and the V and J assignments and clone size from that table. Within this sample are about 90,000 clones, with roughly 80% of them counted one time only. Jointly, the top ten make up 12% of the sample.

The TCR sequence derives from a woman aged 70-85 years with active or convalescent COVID-19. Recombination linked TRBV5-1 to TRBJ2-3; a tentative D match to TRBD1 spans 5 bases. The sample taken for sequencing was peripheral blood. This receptor carries the CDR3 CASSFPTASTDTQYF. The DNA reads TGCGCCAGCAGCTTCCCGACAGCTAGCACAGATACGCAGTATTTT.